The table lists the clone carrying this TCR beta chain with many counts. Via MiXCR, TCRdb re-called the PCR reads, giving one row per CDR3 protein. The sample contains nearly 20,000 distinct CDR3 sequences, over 20% of which appear only once. The germline CDR1 and CDR2 sequences are MNHEY and SVGEGT. V was pared by 5 bases and J by 4 bases, with 9 bases of the junction left unmatched. The CDR3 extends over 16 amino acids. These data originate in a study of molecular identifiers for immune sequencing clone quantification. Sequencing was performed on naive CD8+ T cells from blood, with Jurkat cell RNA spiked in. Indicated subset: FACS-sorted CD8+CD4-CCR7+CD45RA+ naive T cells. The receptor's source is a human donor in good health. Some libraries in this study had Jurkat cell RNA spiked in. The genes are TRBV6-2 or TRBV6-3 and TRBJ2-1; 9 bases are a match to TRBD2. CDR3 protein: CASSHNPSGIYNEQFF. CDR3 bases: TGTGCCAGCAGTCATAACCCTAGCGGGATATACAATGAGCAGTTCTTC.